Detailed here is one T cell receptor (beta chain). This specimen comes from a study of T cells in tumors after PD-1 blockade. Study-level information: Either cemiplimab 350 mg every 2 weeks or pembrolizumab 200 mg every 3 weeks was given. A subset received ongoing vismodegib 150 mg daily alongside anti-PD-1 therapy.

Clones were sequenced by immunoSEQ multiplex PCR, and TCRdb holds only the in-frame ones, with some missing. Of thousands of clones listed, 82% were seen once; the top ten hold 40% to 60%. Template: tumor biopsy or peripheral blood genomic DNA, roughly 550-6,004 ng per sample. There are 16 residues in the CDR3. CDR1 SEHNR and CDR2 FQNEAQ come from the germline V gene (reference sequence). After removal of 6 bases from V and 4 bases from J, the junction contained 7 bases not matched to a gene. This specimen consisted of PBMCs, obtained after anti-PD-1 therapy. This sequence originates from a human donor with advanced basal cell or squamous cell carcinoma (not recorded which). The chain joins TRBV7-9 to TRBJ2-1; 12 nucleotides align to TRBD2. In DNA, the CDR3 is TGTGCCAGCAGATCCGGACTAGCGGGGCCATACAATGAGCAGTTCTTC. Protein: CASRSGLAGPYNEQFF. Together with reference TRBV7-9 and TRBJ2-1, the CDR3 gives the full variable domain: DTGVSQNPRHKITKRGQNVTFRCDPISEHNRLYWYRQTLGQGPEFLTYFQNEAQLEKSRLLSDRFSAERPKGSFSTLEIQRTEQGDSAMYLCASRSGLAGPYNEQFFGPGTRLTVL.